This section outlines one T cell receptor beta chain sequence together with its context. It lacks a known antigen. Per-base qualities were not stored, and no clone one base away is much larger. From its cysteine to its phenylalanine, the CDR3 spans 13 amino acids. The retained sequence is limited to the CDR3, 39 bases, with the frame set at the first base. CDR1 and CDR2 are read off the germline V gene as SNHLY and FYNNEI. Between the V and J ends, shortened by 5 bases and 0 bases respectively, the junction contains 8 bases. The source of the sample is a study of cytotoxic CD8 clonotypes in ibrutinib-treated CLL (dated by TCRdb to the early 2020s). Regarding the study in general: The cohort was composed of around twelve relapsed/refractory and fewer than 16 treatment-naive patients; IGHV unmutated status was identified in around 17 patients. Every sample from remission and from progressive disease was obtained while the patients were still on ibrutinib. Longitudinal samples were available for about 30% of the 86 trial participants. Samples averaged about 260,000 productive templates and tens of thousands of productive rearrangements. The response samples were drawn at a median of roughly eleven months into treatment, with a range of roughly 6 to 36 months. Responses were partial in some 24 patients and complete in 2; after median around 68 months follow-up, about 14 stayed in remission and roughly twelve progressed. Cryopreserved peripheral blood mononuclear cells were collected before treatment, at response, and at either disease progression or sustained remission. Overall study outcomes, separate from this receptor: Sampling times were not matched between patients in sustained remission and patients whose disease was progressing, and lymph node repertoires were not examined. At baseline, clonality was higher than in age-matched healthy donors and showed a strong correlation with circulating CD8+ T-cell counts. Public clonotypes were rare and either shrank or stayed stable during treatment, and the rise in clonality at ibrutinib response reflected expansion of private clonotypes. Clonality increased at ibrutinib response, stayed stable in sustained remission, and fell back toward baseline at progression.

The time point label of this sample denotes: about 11 months on ibrutinib. For TCR beta library preparation, 1.5 to 2 micrograms of genomic DNA were isolated from cryopreserved PBMCs. Longitudinal blood samples from CLL patients receiving ibrutinib monotherapy were subjected to high-throughput TCR beta sequencing. The patients took part in an open-label, single-center phase 2 trial of ibrutinib monotherapy. On a MiSeq, deep resolution sequencing aimed for a depth between 1 in 1 million and 1 in 200,000 T cells, with each clonotype covered approximately 10x on average. The immunoSEQ hsTCRB Kit was used to generate the TCR beta libraries. On the authors' methods: Data were analyzed with ImmunoSEQ Data Assistant and ImmunoSEQ Analyzer, with V, D and J genes assigned per IMGT definitions. Clonality, with values ranging from 0 to 1, was calculated as one minus the normalized Shannon entropy of productive rearrangement frequencies. Only overrepresented clonotypes making up at least 0.05% of the repertoire of each patient were included in the public clonotype analysis. Repertoires from more than ten age-matched healthy donors in immuneACCESS were used as clonality controls. Here the immuneACCESS table is served through TCRdb, limited to in-frame sequences with V and J called. Missing clones are a known gap in these copies; in checked studies unresolved V genes cover under half, and the rest lacks a known reason. Clone size and V and J calls were adopted from that table, with D and trimming inferred from the DNA. The sample yields approximately 190,000 clones; roughly three quarters were counted once. The top ten clonotypes cover about 6% of the sample.

Here the sequenced sample was PBMCs, taken after 12 months of ibrutinib treatment. The V and J segments used are TRBV2 and TRBJ2-7; TRBD1 is a weak D gene call, 6 bases matching. This clonotype originated in a human donor with chronic lymphocytic leukemia. Here is the DNA: TGTGCCAGCAGTAAGGACAGCTCCTACGAGCAGTACTTC. This codes for CASSKDSSYEQYF.